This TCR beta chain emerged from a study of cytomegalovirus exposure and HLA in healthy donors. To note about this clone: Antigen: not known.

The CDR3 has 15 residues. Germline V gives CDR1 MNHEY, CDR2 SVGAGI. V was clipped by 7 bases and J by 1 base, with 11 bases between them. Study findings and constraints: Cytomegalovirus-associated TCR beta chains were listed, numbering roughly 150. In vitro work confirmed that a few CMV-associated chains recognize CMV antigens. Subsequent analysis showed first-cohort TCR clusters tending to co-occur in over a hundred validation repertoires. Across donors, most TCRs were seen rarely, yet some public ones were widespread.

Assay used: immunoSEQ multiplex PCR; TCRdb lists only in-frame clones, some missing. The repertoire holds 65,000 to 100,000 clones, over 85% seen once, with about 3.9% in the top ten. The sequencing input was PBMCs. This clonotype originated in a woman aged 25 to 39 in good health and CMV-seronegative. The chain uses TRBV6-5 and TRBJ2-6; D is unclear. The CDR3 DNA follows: TGTGCCAGCACCCTAGACGGGTCTGGGGCCAACGTCCTGACTTTC. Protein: CASTLDGSGANVLTF.